This is a list of T cell receptor beta chains from one sample in a study of shared clonotypes between healthy human individuals. Some clones are missing from TCRdb's copy, which holds only in-frame ones; the method was immunoSEQ multiplex PCR. The sample includes about 380,000 clones, just over 95% of them seen just once. Specimen: memory CD8+ T cells sorted from blood. The source is a man aged 30 to 39 in good health. Both conserved end residues are part of each CDR3. Fields, in order: clone size, J gene, V gene, D gene, CDR3 DNA, CDR3 protein. D genes are given only for firm matches. Size is omitted from some rows. Given values are once, few, many or a class for expanded clones.

size: .
J: TRBJ2-5
V: TRBV28
D: TRBD1
DNA: TGTGCCAGCACCCTGGACAGGGGGAGGGAGACCCAGTACTTC
CDR3: CASTLDRGRETQYF

size: .
J: TRBJ1-4
V: TRBV2
D: .
DNA: TGTGCCAGCAGTGGCCCTCGCGGAACTAATGAAAAACTGTTTTTT
CDR3: CASSGPRGTNEKLFF

size: .
J: TRBJ2-7
V: TRBV5-4
D: .
DNA: TGTGCCAGCAGCCCCACAAAGAGCTCCTACGAGCAGTACTTC
CDR3: CASSPTKSSYEQYF

size: .
J: TRBJ2-2
V: TRBV7-2
D: TRBD2
DNA: TGTGCCAGCAGCTTTACTAGCGGGTCCGGGGAGCTGTTTTTT
CDR3: CASSFTSGSGELFF

size: .
J: TRBJ2-7
V: TRBV14
D: .
DNA: TGTGCCAGCAGCCATACCCTGACTAGTTTCTACGAGCAGTACTTC
CDR3: CASSHTLTSFYEQYF

size: .
J: TRBJ2-3
V: TRBV5-4
D: TRBD1
DNA: TGTGCCAGCGGCGCACCGGGACAGGGGGCAGATACGCAGTATTTT
CDR3: CASGAPGQGADTQYF

size: .
J: TRBJ1-2
V: TRBV20-1
D: .
DNA: TGCAGTGCTAGAGCAAGGGGTGGCTACACCTTC
CDR3: CSARARGGYTF

size: .
J: TRBJ1-1
V: TRBV18
D: .
DNA: TGTGCCAGCTCACCGGGACACACTGAAGCTTTCTTT
CDR3: CASSPGHTEAFF

size: .
J: TRBJ1-5
V: TRBV6-1
D: TRBD1
DNA: TGTGCCAGCAGTGTCGGACAGGGCTGGAATCAGCCCCAGCATTTT
CDR3: CASSVGQGWNQPQHF

size: .
J: TRBJ2-7
V: TRBV7-9
D: .
DNA: TGTGCCAGCAGCTTAGAAACGAGAGAGCAGTACTTC
CDR3: CASSLETREQYF

size: .
J: TRBJ2-3
V: TRBV28
D: .
DNA: TGTGCCAGCAGTTTAATTGAGGGCAAGGGCACAGATACGCAGTATTTT
CDR3: CASSLIEGKGTDTQYF

size: .
J: TRBJ2-1
V: TRBV28
D: TRBD1
DNA: TGTGCCAGCAGTTATACAGGGGGCTCCTACAATGAGCAGTTCTTC
CDR3: CASSYTGGSYNEQFF

size: once
J: TRBJ1-1
V: TRBV5-4
D: .
DNA: TGTGCCAGCAGCTCACCTTCCGGACCCGAAGCTTTCTTT
CDR3: CASSSPSGPEAFF

size: once
J: TRBJ2-5
V: TRBV20-1
D: .
DNA: TGCAGTGCTAGCGGGTTGGAGACCCAGTACTTC
CDR3: CSASGLETQYF

size: .
J: TRBJ2-3
V: TRBV7-9
D: .
DNA: TGTGCCAGCAGCCACACAGATACGCAGTATTTT
CDR3: CASSHTDTQYF

size: .
J: TRBJ2-3
V: TRBV11-3
D: .
DNA: TGTGCCAGCAGCTTTTCCACTCTTTCCACAGATACGCAGTATTTT
CDR3: CASSFSTLSTDTQYF

size: .
J: TRBJ2-1
V: TRBV7-3
D: TRBD2
DNA: TGTGCCAGCAGCTCATCCGGGACTAGCGGCTACAATGAGCAGTTCTTC
CDR3: CASSSSGTSGYNEQFF

size: .
J: TRBJ2-7
V: TRBV6-1
D: .
DNA: TGTGCCAGCAGTGAGCCACACCGCTCCTACGAGCAGTACTTC
CDR3: CASSEPHRSYEQYF

size: .
J: TRBJ2-1
V: TRBV4-1
D: .
DNA: TGCGCCAGCAGCCAAGTCGCAGGACCCTCCTACAATGAGCAGTTCTTC
CDR3: CASSQVAGPSYNEQFF

size: .
J: TRBJ2-5
V: TRBV2
D: TRBD1
DNA: TGTGCCAGCAATAGAGGGGGCGCCCAGTACTTC
CDR3: CASNRGGAQYF

size: .
J: TRBJ1-5
V: TRBV5-6
D: .
DNA: TGTGCCAGCAGCCTACCCCGGGGCGGACAGCCCCAGCATTTT
CDR3: CASSLPRGGQPQHF

size: .
J: TRBJ1-5
V: TRBV5-1
D: .
DNA: TGCGCCAGCAGCCGGGACGGTGGCAATCAGCCCCAGCATTTT
CDR3: CASSRDGGNQPQHF

size: .
J: TRBJ2-7
V: TRBV30
D: .
DNA: TGTGCCTGGAGTAGGGGGAGAGCCCGTCTGAAAAACGAGCAGTACTTC
CDR3: CAWSRGRARLKNEQYF

size: .
J: TRBJ2-7
V: TRBV28
D: .
DNA: TGTGCCAGCAGGGTCCGGACTCACTCCTACGAGCAGTACTTC
CDR3: CASRVRTHSYEQYF

size: .
J: TRBJ1-1
V: TRBV28
D: .
DNA: TGTGCCAGCAGTTCATTATCCGGGGCGGGGAACACTGAAGCTTTCTTT
CDR3: CASSSLSGAGNTEAFF

size: .
J: TRBJ2-7
V: TRBV6-6
D: TRBD2
DNA: TGTGCCAGCACGACCGGACTAGCGCGCTTCTACGAGCAGTACTTC
CDR3: CASTTGLARFYEQYF

size: .
J: TRBJ2-7
V: TRBV6-5
D: .
DNA: TGTGCCAGCAGTCACAAACAGGGATCGTACGAGCAGTACTTC
CDR3: CASSHKQGSYEQYF

size: once
J: TRBJ1-1
V: TRBV18
D: .
DNA: TGTGCCAGCTCACCTGTGGAAGCTGGGATGAGCACTGAAGCTTTCTTT
CDR3: CASSPVEAGMSTEAFF

size: .
J: TRBJ2-2
V: TRBV18
D: TRBD2
DNA: TGTGCCAGCTCACCCCGAGCGGGAGGGCCCGGGGAGCTGTTTTTT
CDR3: CASSPRAGGPGELFF

size: .
J: TRBJ2-2
V: TRBV7-9
D: .
DNA: TGTGCCAGCAGCGTAGTCCCGGGACATTCGAACACCGGGGAGCTGTTTTTT
CDR3: CASSVVPGHSNTGELFF

size: .
J: TRBJ2-3
V: TRBV19
D: TRBD1
DNA: TGTGCCAGTAGTCCGACAGGGGCGGATACGCAGTATTTT
CDR3: CASSPTGADTQYF

size: once
J: TRBJ2-7
V: TRBV27
D: .
DNA: TGTGCCAGCAGTTCCGGACAGTACTACGAGCAGTACTTC
CDR3: CASSSGQYYEQYF

size: .
J: TRBJ2-7
V: TRBV19
D: .
DNA: TGTGCCAGTAGTCAAGGATACTACGAGCAGTACTTC
CDR3: CASSQGYYEQYF

size: .
J: TRBJ2-7
V: TRBV15
D: .
DNA: TGTGCCACCAGCAGAGAAGGGGGAAGCTCCTACGAGCAGTACTTC
CDR3: CATSREGGSSYEQYF

size: .
J: TRBJ2-7
V: TRBV5-1
D: .
DNA: TGCGCCAGCAGTGGCAACACCCTCTACGAGCAGTACTTC
CDR3: CASSGNTLYEQYF

size: .
J: TRBJ2-3
V: TRBV6-6
D: TRBD2
DNA: TGTGCCAGCAGGACGGGACTAGCGGGAAGCACAGATACGCAGTATTTT
CDR3: CASRTGLAGSTDTQYF

size: .
J: TRBJ2-7
V: TRBV5-1
D: .
DNA: TGCGCCAGCAGCGGACAGTTCTACGAGCAGTACTTC
CDR3: CASSGQFYEQYF

size: once
J: TRBJ2-3
V: TRBV6-6
D: TRBD1
DNA: TGTGCCAGCTTGTTCGACAGGGGGAGAGGAGATACGCAGTATTTT
CDR3: CASLFDRGRGDTQYF

size: .
J: TRBJ2-3
V: TRBV7-6
D: .
DNA: TGTGCCAGCAGCTTAGAACCCTCTTTCAGCACAGATACGCAGTATTTT
CDR3: CASSLEPSFSTDTQYF

size: .
J: TRBJ1-3
V: TRBV9
D: .
DNA: TGTGCCAGCAGCGTTGAGGCAGGGACTGGAAACACCATATATTTT
CDR3: CASSVEAGTGNTIYF

size: .
J: TRBJ2-1
V: TRBV11-2
D: TRBD2
DNA: TGTGCCAGCAGCCCCCGACTAGCGGGGCTCTACAATGAGCAGTTCTTC
CDR3: CASSPRLAGLYNEQFF

size: .
J: TRBJ1-3
V: TRBV15
D: .
DNA: TGTGCCACCAGCAGAGAGAGGGAGGTATCAGGAAACACCATATATTTT
CDR3: CATSREREVSGNTIYF

size: .
J: TRBJ2-5
V: TRBV11-2
D: TRBD1
DNA: TGTGCCAGCAGCTCGGACAGGGGTGGGGAAGAGACCCAGTACTTC
CDR3: CASSSDRGGEETQYF

size: .
J: TRBJ2-3
V: TRBV2
D: TRBD2
DNA: TGTGCCAGCAGTGGGCTAGCGGGAAGCACAGATACGCAGTATTTT
CDR3: CASSGLAGSTDTQYF

size: .
J: TRBJ2-7
V: TRBV4-1
D: TRBD2
DNA: TGCGCCAGCAGCCAAGCTAGCGGGAGGTACGAGCAGTACTTC
CDR3: CASSQASGRYEQYF

size: .
J: TRBJ1-5
V: TRBV19
D: TRBD1
DNA: TGTGCCAGTGCTGAGGGACAGCGACGCGTCCGCGATCAGCCCCAGCATTTT
CDR3: CASAEGQRRVRDQPQHF